The 24 T cell receptor beta chains presented below share a single source sample, sequenced in a study of CD8+ T cells in alopecia areata (dated by TCRdb to the late 2010s). Library creation used the immunoSEQ multiplex PCR assay. RNA was extracted from all samples and reverse transcribed into cDNA, which served as template for TCR sequencing. TCRdb mirrors the immuneACCESS table, restricted to in-frame sequences. Some clones are absent from its copies; in checked studies, under half trace to an unresolved V gene, and the reason for the others is unknown. Recorded for this sample are about 260,000 clones; about three fifths of them occurred a single time. The ten largest clones represent about 0.93% of the sample. The treatment or condition label, as the study defines it: oral pan-JAK inhibitor, 5-10 mg twice daily. The starting material was CD4+ T cells sorted from blood, obtained at roughly week 52, from a patient treated with tofacitinib. The receptors stem from a human donor with alopecia areata.

The chain joins TRBV7-2 to TRBJ2-7, with D possibly being TRBD1 (6 bases). This CDR3 has 14 amino acids. Deletions cut 3 bases from V and 3 bases from J, with 12 bases between. CDR1 and CDR2 (germline): SGHTA, FQGNSA. This CDR3 is CASSFVLQGYEQYF. The CDR3 DNA reads as TGTGCCAGCAGCTTCGTCTTACAGGGCTACGAGCAGTACTTC.

The CDR3 reads CASSQSDGGNSPLHF. The DNA for the CDR3 is TGTGCCAGCAGCCAATCGGACGGGGGGAATTCACCCCTCCACTTT. The chain uses TRBV7-3 and TRBJ1-6; maybe TRBD1 (5 bases). Germline V gene lookup returns CDR1 SGHTA and CDR2 FQGTGA. V was clipped by 5 bases and J by 7 bases, with 15 bases between them. The CDR3 has 15 residues.

J is TRBJ2-2 and V is TRBV25-1, with no clear D. Germline V lookup: CDR1 MGHDK, CDR2 SYGVNS. V was cut by 3 bases and J by 5 bases, with 4 bases left in between. The CDR3 is 12 amino acids. CDR3 region: CASSDPTGELFF. The CDR3 coding sequence is TGTGCCAGCAGTGACCCAACCGGGGAGCTGTTTTTT.

This chain connects TRBV30 to TRBJ2-7; 7 nucleotides line up with TRBD1. The ends lost 1 base at V and 6 bases at J; junction bases unmatched: 6. The CDR3 runs to 13 residues. The germline V gene encodes CDR1 GTSNPN and CDR2 SVGIG (reference sequence). Here the CDR3 DNA reads TGTGCCTGGAGTGCGCAGGGGGTTCGCGAGCAGTACTTC. Residues: CAWSAQGVREQYF.

The chain carries TRBV15 and TRBJ1-3; D is unresolved. The CDR3 runs to 14 residues. Trimming removed 6 bases from V and 8 bases from J, with 17 bases in between. The germline CDR1 and CDR2 sequences are LNHNV and YYDKDF (reference sequence). The CDR3 spells CATRTERLEDTIYF. CDR3 nucleotide sequence: TGTGCCACCAGGACGGAGCGTCTTGAGGACACCATATATTTT.

The chain uses TRBV5-1 and TRBJ1-5; a weak D match, TRBD1 (6 bases). The CDR3 runs to 14 residues. Germline CDR1 SGHRS, CDR2 YFSETQ. V gave up 1 base and J gave up 3 bases, with 8 bases separating them. For the CDR3, the DNA is TGCGCCAGCAGCTTGACAGGGTACAATCAGCCCCAGCATTTT. Amino acids: CASSLTGYNQPQHF.

The chain joins TRBV14 to TRBJ2-1, with 7 bases identical to TRBD2. The V and J ends lost 4 bases and 2 bases, in that order; junction bases with no gene match: 8. CDR3 length: 16 amino acids. The germline V gene encodes CDR1 SGHDN and CDR2 FVKESK. The CDR3 spells CASSPDMGLTYNEQFF. The CDR3 bases are TGTGCCAGCAGCCCGGACATGGGACTAACCTACAATGAGCAGTTCTTC. Combining the CDR3 with reference TRBV14 and TRBJ2-1 gives the whole variable domain EAGVTQFPSHSVIEKGQTVTLRCDPISGHDNLYWYRRVMGKEIKFLLHFVKESKQDESGMPNNRFLAERTGGTYSTLKVQPAELEDSGVYFCASSPDMGLTYNEQFFGPGTRLTVL.

This chain uses TRBV30 with TRBJ2-7, with TRBD1 matching over 7 bases. The germline CDR1 and CDR2 sequences are GTSNPN and SVGIG (reference sequence). V dropped 7 bases and J dropped 7; count of bases not matched to a gene: 16. The CDR3 covers 14 residues. The CDR3 here is CASSSGTALGEQYF. The DNA for the CDR3 is TGTGCCTCCTCCTCCGGGACAGCACTGGGGGAGCAGTACTTC.

This clone came up a few times. V usage is TRBV5-1 and J usage is TRBJ1-4; D not resolved. V lost 4 bases and J 14 bases, leaving 21 bases between the germline ends. Germline V gene lookup returns CDR1 SGHRS and CDR2 YFSETQ. The CDR3 contains 14 residues. CDR3 protein: CASSEELSLGNLFF. DNA for the CDR3: TGCGCCAGCAGCGAGGAACTCTCTCTCGGAAATCTGTTTTTT.

The rearrangement joins TRBV6-5 to TRBJ2-2, with TRBD1 matching over 10 bases. The length of the CDR3 is 14 residues. After removal of 7 bases from V and 6 bases from J, the junction contained 5 bases not matched to a gene. Germline loops: CDR1 MNHEY, CDR2 SVGAGI. The CDR3 spells CASKPDRGPGELFF. The CDR3 coding sequence is TGTGCCAGCAAACCTGACAGGGGGCCCGGGGAGCTGTTTTTT.

The rearrangement links TRBV9 to TRBJ2-7; 8 bases map to TRBD1. V lost 0 bases to trimming and J lost 4 bases; unmatched junction nucleotides: 6. The germline V gene has CDR1 SGDLS and CDR2 YYNGEE. The CDR3 length is 15 residues. The CDR3 loop reads CASSVAGTGGYEQYF. In nucleotides, the CDR3 is TGTGCCAGCAGCGTAGCTGGGACAGGTGGGTACGAGCAGTACTTC.

The chain combines TRBV27 with TRBJ2-7; a weak D match, TRBD1 (5 bases). Germline V gene data show CDR1 as MNHEY and CDR2 as SMNVEV (reference sequence). V dropped 2 bases and J dropped 6 bases, with 20 bases sitting between them. CDR3 length: 16 amino acids. This chain's CDR3 is CASSLPPVGQCSEQYF. The CDR3 coding sequence is TGTGCCAGCAGTTTACCCCCAGTGGGGCAATGTAGCGAGCAGTACTTC.

The V call is TRBV2, the J call TRBJ2-5, with 8 bases aligning to TRBD1. The germline CDR1 and CDR2 sequences are SNHLY and FYNNEI. Trimming removed 5 bases from V and 3 bases from J; junction bases left unmatched: 2. This CDR3 is 13 amino acids long. The CDR3 nucleotides read TGTGCCAGCAGTAAGACAGGGGAAGAGACCCAGTACTTC. It encodes CASSKTGEETQYF.

The chain is built from TRBV10-3 and TRBJ2-3; D is ambiguous. The CDR3 covers 13 residues. Germline V gene data show CDR1 as ENHRY and CDR2 as SYGVKD. Trimming took 2 bases from V and 5 from J, leaving 8 bases between them. The CDR3 sequence is CAISEIRLDTQYF. The CDR3 nucleotides are TGTGCCATCAGTGAGATTCGTCTAGATACGCAGTATTTT.

V is TRBV15 and J is TRBJ2-1, with D possibly matching TRBD2 (5 bases). Germline loops: CDR1 LNHNV, CDR2 YYDKDF (reference sequence). This CDR3 is 13 amino acids long. V lost 3 bases to trimming and J lost 9 bases, with 12 bases between them. The CDR3 coding sequence is TGTGCCACCAGCAGTCTTAACCGGGGTGAGCAGTTCTTC. This translates into CATSSLNRGEQFF.

The V call is TRBV27, the J call TRBJ1-2; D possibly corresponds to TRBD1 (5 bases). Trimming left V 5 bases short and J 4 bases short, with 14 bases between. The CDR3 runs 14 residues. Germline V gene sequence: CDR1 MNHEY, CDR2 SMNVEV (reference sequence). CDR3 sequence: CASSPRGRVYGYTF. CDR3 in DNA: TGTGCCAGCAGTCCCCGCGGCAGGGTCTATGGCTACACCTTC.

The gene calls are TRBV13 and TRBJ2-5, with 8 bases that match TRBD2. V was clipped by 0 bases and J by 8 bases; unmatched bases: 11. The CDR3 is 16 amino acids. Germline V gene sequence: CDR1 PRHDT, CDR2 FYEKMQ (reference sequence). The CDR3 DNA reads as TGTGCCAGCAGCTTAGGCGGTTTAGCGGGACGGGACACCCAGTACTTC. Residues: CASSLGGLAGRDTQYF.

Regarding this clone: The sample has other DNA sequences that encode this CDR3 too. The chain carries TRBV5-4 and TRBJ2-5, with D maybe TRBD2 (6 bases). CDR1 is SGHNT, CDR2 YYREEE, per germline (reference sequence). Trimming removed 0 bases at V and 4 bases at J, with 7 bases between. CDR3 length equals 13 residues. The CDR3 region has the DNA TGTGCCAGCAGCTTGGCCGGGGGAGAGACCCAGTACTTC. As protein: CASSLAGGETQYF.

In this sample, this clone turned up a few times. CDR3 sequence: CASSWMGRQNSPLHF. CDR3 nucleotide sequence: TGCGCCAGCAGCTGGATGGGACGGCAAAATTCACCCCTCCACTTT. V gene TRBV5-1 combines with J gene TRBJ1-6; a weak D match, TRBD1 (5 bases). Germline values: CDR1 SGHRS, CDR2 YFSETQ. CDR3 size: 15 residues. Trimming left V 3 bases short and J 7 bases short, with 14 bases between.

Only a few counts were recorded for this clone. The sample contains more than one DNA sequence encoding this CDR3. This chain uses TRBV18 with TRBJ2-5, with unresolved D. The CDR3 loop spans 11 amino acids. Trimming stripped 4 bases from V and 2 bases from J, with 2 bases between. Germline V gives CDR1 KGHSH, CDR2 LQKENI. The CDR3 region is CASSLQETQYF. In nucleotides, the CDR3 is TGTGCCAGCTCACTTCAAGAGACCCAGTACTTC.

This CDR3 reads CASGHQRPYGYTF. CDR3 sequence (DNA): TGTGCCAGCGGCCATCAGAGGCCCTATGGCTACACCTTC. This chain joins TRBV7-9 and TRBJ1-2, with D hard to call. The CDR3 spans 13 residues. CDR1 SEHNR and CDR2 FQNEAQ come from the germline V gene (reference sequence). The V end was cut by 8 bases, the J end by 4 bases, with 14 bases between.

This chain uses TRBV5-1 with TRBJ1-2; tentatively, D is TRBD1 (5 bases). CDR1 and CDR2 (germline): SGHRS, YFSETQ. V was shortened by 0 bases and J by 6 bases, with 6 bases between the two germline ends. CDR3 length equals 12 residues. The CDR3 region is CASSLVGHGYTF. In DNA form, the CDR3 reads TGCGCCAGCAGCTTGGTGGGACATGGCTACACCTTC.

V usage is TRBV6-5 and J usage is TRBJ2-7; TRBD2 is a possible D gene (6 bases). This CDR3 comprises 14 residues. Germline CDR1 and CDR2: MNHEY and SVGAGI. The V end was cut by 6 bases, the J end by 6 bases, with 18 bases between. The CDR3 DNA is TGTGCCAGCAGCCCGCGGGGCAGGGACTCCGAGCAGTACTTC. Its protein product is CASSPRGRDSEQYF.

The chain links TRBV20-1 to TRBJ2-2; D uncertain. The CDR3 sequence is 11 residues long. CDR1 is DFQATT, CDR2 SNEGSKA, per germline (reference sequence). Trimming took off 0 bases at V and 9 bases at J, with 5 bases between the two ends. The CDR3, as DNA: TGCAGTGCTAGAGATGGGCGGGAGCTGTTTTTT. This gives the protein CSARDGRELFF.